The T cell receptor beta chain under discussion was sequenced for a study of blood T cell repertoires in COVID-19. Across about two dozen US areas, participants ranged in age from 18 to 89 years. Participant-reported clinical history was the basis for cohort assignment. This clone has more than one count but fewer than ten. Data came from immunoSEQ multiplex PCR; TCRdb stores just in-frame clones and leaves some out. Of a few hundred thousand clones in the sample, about 91% are singletons; the top ten hold 8.9%. This CDR3 is 13 amino acids long. CDR1 and CDR2 from the germline V gene are LNHDA and SQIVND (reference sequence). V trimming: 6 bases; J trimming: 7 bases; junction bases outside the gene matches: 6.

The specimen sequenced was PBMCs or T cells enriched from blood (not recorded which). This receptor was obtained from a woman aged 18-29 years who had recovered from COVID-19. This chain connects TRBV19 to TRBJ1-5; TRBD1 agrees at 7 bases. The CDR3 region has the DNA TGTGCCAGTAGCTCTCAGGGGGGCCAGCCCCAGCATTTT. Its protein is CASSSQGGQPQHF.